The present entry profiles one T cell receptor beta chain with its context. No cognate antigen has been identified for it. It has no much larger one-base neighbor in the sample; base qualities were not kept. The data stem from a study of blood T cell repertoires in COVID-19 (dated by TCRdb to the early 2020s). About the study as a whole: Samples from collaborators originated in the United States, Italy and Spain and spanned both the acute and convalescent phases of COVID-19. The prospective study material was composed of cDNA or gDNA derived from T cells, B-cell-depleted T cells, or PBMCs. The dataset comprised deeply sampled blood TCRbeta repertoires from subjects exposed to, actively infected with, or recovered from COVID-19. A freely available public database, intended as a resource for researchers studying the immune response to SARS-CoV-2, is where the repertoires were released. Samples came from the ongoing ImmuneRACE study (first 160 participants) plus 1,254 subjects from 6 global collaborators. Nearly every sample came with metadata listing a de-identified subject ID, COVID-19 status, age in years and sex. Where available, HLA class I and class II types were taken from metadata supplied by the sample provider and were not determined by assay-based typing. The paper's findings and limits, for the study overall: The quantity of clinical and demographic metadata differed by source and by participant and was supplied without curation.

V ends up 1 base short and J 5 bases short, with an unmatched junction base count of 5. Including the terminal cysteine and phenylalanine, the CDR3 comprises 15 residues. The DNA shown is the 45-base CDR3, in frame from base 1. Via the germline V gene, CDR1 is SGHAT and CDR2 FQNNGV. Each collaborating institution followed its own protocols to collect whole blood in K2EDTA tubes. For TCRbeta analysis, collaborator samples were shipped as frozen whole blood, as isolated PBMCs, or as DNA extracted from either sample type. TCRbeta CDR3 regions were amplified from genomic DNA by means of the immunoSEQ Assay, a bias-controlled multiplex PCR. From the authors' description of their analysis: The number of nucleated cells in each sample was estimated by amplification of reference gene primers within the assay. To quantify the absolute abundance of each unique TCRbeta CDR3 rearrangement, sequence reads were collapsed and filtered. Productive Simpson clonality was computed per sample as the square root of Simpson's diversity index over productive rearrangements. The immuneACCESS repertoire file appears here via TCRdb, limited to in-frame rearrangements. These files lack a portion of the clones; in checked studies, under half of the deficit traces to unresolved V genes, and the cause of the others is not known. The DNA gave D and trimming, while V, J and clone size come from that table. Within this sample are 130,000 to 150,000 clones, with more than 75% of them counted one time only. The ten largest clonotypes hold approximately 14% of the sample.

The sequence joins TRBV11-2 to TRBJ2-1, and TRBD1 aligns with 7 junction nucleotides. The sequence was obtained from a man older than 75 with acute or convalescent COVID-19. Sequenced: peripheral blood. The DNA sequence follows: TGTGCCAGCAGCTTAGCACAGGGGACCCACAATGAGCAGTTCTTC. Translation gives CASSLAQGTHNEQFF. Full variable domain (CDR3 extended with the reference TRBV11-2 and TRBJ2-1 proteins): EAGVAQSPRYKIIEKRQSVAFWCNPISGHATLYWYQQILGQGPKLLIQFQNNGVVDDSQLPKDRFSAERLKGVDSTLKIQPAKLEDSAVYLCASSLAQGTHNEQFFGPGTRLTVL.